Shown below are 14 T cell receptor beta chains from a single sample sequenced in a study of response to subunit inactivated influenza vaccine. TCRdb re-analysed the RT-PCR reads in MiXCR, keeping a single row per CDR3 protein. The data contain under 950,000 distinct CDR3 sequences, 21% of them singletons. This specimen was PBMCs from blood, taken 5 days after vaccination. These receptors originate from a man aged 45-65 years who received an inactivated influenza vaccine.

This clonotype has a count of ten or more. The J gene is TRBJ2-3, the V gene TRBV7-2; D gene unclear. The germline CDR1 and CDR2 sequences are SGHTA and FQGNSA. The CDR3 runs 13 residues. Deletions cut 4 bases from V and 1 base from J, with 6 bases between. The CDR3 region has the DNA TGTGCCAGCAGCTCTGCCCGCACAGATACGCAGTATTTT. Translating it yields CASSSARTDTQYF.

V usage is TRBV20-1 and J usage is TRBJ2-7, with D perhaps matching TRBD2 (6 bases). Germline values: CDR1 DFQATT, CDR2 SNEGSKA (reference sequence). V was pared by 1 base and J by 0 bases, with 22 bases between. This CDR3 has 18 amino acids. CDR3 DNA: TGCAGTGCTAGAGGTAGCCACCCCGGACTACCACTCTCCTACGAGCAGTACTTC. As protein: CSARGSHPGLPLSYEQYF.

This clonotype was detected a few times. The genes are TRBV7-8 and TRBJ2-1; the D gene could be TRBD1 or TRBD2 (5 bases each). V lost 5 bases to trimming and J lost 11 bases, with 13 bases between them. The CDR3 contains 12 residues. From germline, CDR1 is SGHVS and CDR2 FQNEAQ. The CDR3 loop is CASSLRGQQQFF. The CDR3 nucleotides are TGTGCCAGCAGCCTCCGGGGCCAGCAGCAGTTCTTC.

This clonotype was detected many times. The chain links TRBV29-1 to TRBJ1-1; D gene uncertain. The CDR3 loop spans 11 amino acids. Germline assignment: CDR1 SQVTM and CDR2 ANQGSEA. Trimming took 6 bases from V and 1 from J, leaving 6 bases between them. CDR3 sequence reads: CSVRRNTEAFF. The CDR3 DNA sequence: TGCAGCGTGCGTCGGAACACTGAAGCTTTCTTT.

The chain couples TRBV5-1 to TRBJ2-2; D not certain. CDR3 length: 13 residues. The V gene lost 6 bases and the J gene lost 2 bases, with 8 bases spanning the gap. Per the germline V gene, CDR1 is SGHRS and CDR2 is YFSETQ. CDR3 nucleotides: TGCGCCAGCATGATCCCCAACACCGGGGAGCTGTTTTTT. Translating it yields CASMIPNTGELFF.

This sequence joins TRBV7-9 and TRBJ1-1; D gene unclear. Germline-derived CDR1 and CDR2 are SEHNR and FQNEAQ (reference sequence). The CDR3 length is 14 residues. Trimming left V 8 bases short and J 3 bases short, with 16 bases between. This CDR3 reads CASAESGGDTEAFF. The CDR3, as DNA: TGTGCCAGCGCAGAGAGTGGAGGAGACACTGAAGCTTTCTTT.

The J gene is TRBJ2-5, the V gene TRBV4-1; no firm D call. V was shortened by 0 bases and J by 5 bases, with 7 bases between the two germline ends. The CDR3 is made up of 13 amino acids. CDR1 MGHRA and CDR2 YSYEKL come from the germline V gene. CDR3 nucleotide sequence: TGCGCCAGCAGCCAAGATTGGGCGGAGACCCAGTACTTC. It translates to CASSQDWAETQYF.

This clonotype has only a few counts. The chain couples TRBV29-1 to TRBJ2-7; D tentatively reads TRBD1 or TRBD2 (7 bases each). Germline V gene data show CDR1 as SQVTM and CDR2 as ANQGSEA. The CDR3 contains 13 residues. V dropped 6 bases and J dropped 5 bases, with 17 bases sitting between them. DNA for the CDR3: TGCAGCGTCGAGGGAGGGGGCCCCCACGAGCAGTACTTC. As protein: CSVEGGGPHEQYF.

The table lists this clonotype with a few counts. This sequence joins TRBV10-3 and TRBJ2-7, with D unresolved. The CDR3 covers 13 residues. Trimming shortened V by 3 bases and J by 0 bases, and 6 bases separated the two germline ends. Germline V gene data show CDR1 as ENHRY and CDR2 as SYGVKD. In nucleotides, the CDR3 is TGTGCCATCAGTGATATGAGCTCCTACGAGCAGTACTTC. This sequence encodes CAISDMSSYEQYF.

The chain uses TRBV12-3 or TRBV12-4 and TRBJ2-7, with a weak D call TRBD2 (6 bases). The V end was cut by 3 bases, the J end by 6 bases, with 15 bases between. This CDR3 has 14 amino acids. The CDR3 loop reads CASSLDGSSAEQYF. The CDR3, as DNA: TGTGCCAGCAGTTTGGACGGGAGTAGTGCCGAGCAGTACTTC.

This chain uses TRBV29-1 with TRBJ2-7; maybe TRBD2 (6 bases). V lost 7 bases, J lost 0 bases, and 16 bases lay in between. This CDR3 region has 14 residues. The germline V gene encodes CDR1 SQVTM and CDR2 ANQGSEA. CDR3 loop: CSARRRADSYEQYF. DNA of the CDR3: TGCAGCGCCAGGAGGAGGGCTGACTCCTACGAGCAGTACTTC.

In this sample, this clonotype turned up once. The chain uses TRBV11-2 and TRBJ2-4, with D possibly matching TRBD1 (5 bases). CDR1 is SGHAT, CDR2 FQNNGV, per germline. V was pared by 5 bases and J by 13 bases, with 18 bases between. The CDR3 runs 13 residues. The CDR3 loop is CASSPYSPRVQYF. The CDR3 nucleotides are TGTGCCAGCAGCCCCTATTCCCCCAGGGTACAGTACTTC.

CDR3 DNA: TGTGCCATCAGTGAGTCTTTAGCGGGGGGCCTTTACAATGAGCAGTTCTTC. Protein: CAISESLAGGLYNEQFF. The chain couples TRBV10-3 to TRBJ2-1; 10 bases fit TRBD2. V lost 0 bases to trimming and J lost 4 bases; unmatched junction nucleotides: 6. This CDR3 has 17 residues. Germline assignment: CDR1 ENHRY and CDR2 SYGVKD.

This chain connects TRBV4-3 to TRBJ2-1; 9 nucleotides line up with TRBD2. Germline-derived CDR1 and CDR2 are LGHNA and YSLEER. Trimming at V came to 0 bases and at J to 0 bases, leaving 6 bases not matched to a gene. The CDR3 is made up of 18 amino acids. CDR3 DNA: TGCGCCAGCAGCCAAGATCTAGCGGGGCGGGACTCCTACAATGAGCAGTTCTTC. Amino acids: CASSQDLAGRDSYNEQFF.